This T cell receptor (beta chain) is from a study of response to subunit inactivated influenza vaccine. TCRdb passed the RT-PCR reads through MiXCR, listing each CDR3 protein once. The top ten clones hold around 14% of a sample with 540,000 or so distinct CDR3 sequences, 13% of them seen once. Germline CDR1 and CDR2: DFQATT and SNEGSKA (reference sequence). This CDR3 contains 14 residues. V shed 1 base and J 4 bases; nucleotides not matched to a gene: 7. Overall study results and limits: Authors suggested seasonal influenza vaccinations each recruit few new T cells.

On this clonotype: Antigen: not known.

The origin of this receptor is a man aged 50 to 60 who received an inactivated influenza vaccine. The sequenced sample was PBMCs from blood, obtained 45 days after vaccination. The rearrangement links TRBV20-1 to TRBJ2-7; 7 nucleotides align to TRBD1. CDR3 in amino acids: CSARVFDRAYEQYF. CDR3 nucleotide sequence: TGCAGTGCTAGAGTTTTTGACAGGGCTTACGAGCAGTACTTC.